The next 24 T cell receptor beta chains were all read from a single sample in a study of OX40 agonist ivuxolimab in advanced cancers. The assay was immunoSEQ multiplex PCR, and TCRdb's table has in-frame clones only and misses some. In the table there are about 15,000 clones, 64% of which are singletons. This material consisted of CD4+ or CD8+ T cells sorted from blood, taken in a trial of the OX40 agonist ivuxolimab. Receptor source: an adult with an advanced solid tumor such as melanoma, head and neck, liver or kidney cancer.

This rearrangement joins TRBV15 to TRBJ1-3; D is uncertain. This CDR3 is 15 amino acids long. Germline CDR1 is LNHNV and CDR2 is YYDKDF (reference sequence). The V gene lost 1 base and the J gene lost 3 bases, with 10 bases spanning the gap. CDR3 sequence: CATSRGRSGGNTIYF. The CDR3 coding sequence is TGTGCCACCAGCAGAGGGAGGTCGGGTGGAAACACCATATATTTT.

Only a few counts were recorded for this clone. The genes are TRBV2 and TRBJ1-2; D possibly corresponds to TRBD1 (5 bases). Germline V gives CDR1 SNHLY, CDR2 FYNNEI. The CDR3 totals 17 residues. V was trimmed by 5 bases and J by 6 bases, leaving 25 bases between them. The CDR3 spells CASSSPLMTERRDGYTF. CDR3 bases: TGTGCCAGCAGTAGCCCCTTAATGACAGAGAGAAGGGATGGCTACACCTTC.

The CDR3 here is CASSQGTGGMNTEAFF. CDR3 coding DNA: TGCGCCAGCAGCCAAGGGACAGGGGGCATGAACACTGAAGCTTTCTTT. The V and J genes are TRBV4-1 and TRBJ1-1; 11 nucleotides line up with TRBD1. Germline CDR1 MGHRA, CDR2 YSYEKL. The V and J ends lost 1 base and 0 bases, in that order; junction bases with no gene match: 1. There are 16 residues in the CDR3.

V is TRBV19 and J is TRBJ2-7; D might be TRBD2 (6 bases). The CDR3 extends over 15 amino acids. Trimming shortened V by 2 bases and J by 0 bases, and 11 bases separated the two germline ends. Germline V gene lookup returns CDR1 LNHDA and CDR2 SQIVND (reference sequence). This chain's CDR3 is CASSIISGDSYEQYF. DNA for the CDR3: TGTGCCAGTAGTATAATTTCGGGGGACTCCTACGAGCAGTACTTC.

The chain joins TRBV7-9 to TRBJ2-7; D unclear. The V gene lost 1 base and the J gene lost 2 bases, with 6 bases spanning the gap. The CDR3 totals 13 residues. In germline, CDR1 is SEHNR, CDR2 FQNEAQ (reference sequence). CDR3 protein: CASSLGGTYEQYF. CDR3 DNA sequence: TGTGCCAGCAGCTTAGGTGGCACCTACGAGCAGTACTTC.

Concerning this clone itself: A clone one base away is much larger, so this may be a read error. Other DNA sequences in the sample encode the same CDR3. The chain joins TRBV5-6 to TRBJ2-2, with D possibly matching TRBD1 (5 bases). This CDR3 is 15 amino acids long. The V gene's germline CDR1 is SGHDT and CDR2 YYEEEE. CDR3 nucleotide sequence: TGCGCCAGCAGCTCGACAGTGATGAACACCGGGGAGCTGTTTTTT. It yields the protein CASSSTVMNTGELFF.

V gene TRBV6-1 combines with J gene TRBJ2-2, with D possibly matching TRBD2 (7 bases). Per the germline V gene, CDR1 is MNHNS and CDR2 is SASEGT. V lost 11 bases, J lost 2 bases, and 12 bases lay in between. This CDR3 contains 13 residues. CDR3: CAEGGVNTGELFF. CDR3 coding DNA: TGTGCCGAGGGGGGGGTAAACACCGGGGAGCTGTTTTTT.

This clone was seen a few times. CDR3 sequence reads: CASSPTGAGEAFF. As DNA, the CDR3 is TGTGCCAGCAGCCCGACAGGGGCGGGTGAAGCTTTCTTT. J is TRBJ1-1 and V is TRBV7-9, with 8 bases lining up with TRBD1. Losses at the gene ends were 5 bases for V and 7 bases for J; bases not matched to a gene: 6. The germline V gene encodes CDR1 SEHNR and CDR2 FQNEAQ (reference sequence). The CDR3 runs to 13 residues.

The rearrangement links TRBV27 to TRBJ2-3; maybe TRBD1 (6 bases). The length of the CDR3 is 14 residues. The germline gives CDR1 MNHEY, CDR2 SMNVEV (reference sequence). The V end lost 8 bases, the J end lost 4 bases, and 16 bases lay between the germline ends. For the CDR3, the DNA is TGTGCCAGCGAGATACAGGGTGGTGCAGATACGCAGTATTTT. Its translation: CASEIQGGADTQYF.

V gene TRBV2 combines with J gene TRBJ1-1; D remains ambiguous. From germline, CDR1 is SNHLY and CDR2 FYNNEI. Trimming left V 5 bases short and J 2 bases short, with 6 bases between. The CDR3 covers 12 residues. CDR3 amino acids: CASSLKNTEAFF. The CDR3 nucleotides read TGTGCCAGCAGTTTAAAAAACACTGAAGCTTTCTTT.

The chain has TRBV5-1 and TRBJ2-1, with D uncertain. Germline lookup yields CDR1 SGHRS and CDR2 YFSETQ. V was clipped by 5 bases and J by 4 bases, with 16 bases between them. The length of the CDR3 is 15 residues. CDR3 sequence reads: CASRAGSLQYNEQFF. CDR3 sequence (DNA): TGCGCCAGCAGGGCTGGGTCCCTTCAGTACAATGAGCAGTTCTTC.

The V and J genes are TRBV4-1 and TRBJ2-3; D remains unclear. There are 15 residues in the CDR3. The germline gives CDR1 MGHRA, CDR2 YSYEKL. V was shortened by 1 base and J by 2 bases, with 10 bases between the two germline ends. In nucleotides, the CDR3 is TGCGCCAGCAGCCAAGGGGGTGGCCCCACAGATACGCAGTATTTT. Encoded protein: CASSQGGGPTDTQYF.

This clone is a singleton in its sample. The gene calls are TRBV28 and TRBJ1-5; D is unresolved. Germline values: CDR1 MDHEN, CDR2 SYDVKM. Trimming removed 6 bases from V and 3 bases from J, with 9 bases in between. The CDR3 consists of 13 residues. The CDR3 protein is CASRAQPNQPQHF. CDR3 DNA sequence: TGTGCCAGCAGAGCACAGCCCAATCAGCCCCAGCATTTT.

The chain is built from TRBV29-1 and TRBJ2-2, with D possibly being TRBD2 (7 bases). V was clipped by 7 bases and J by 5 bases, with 14 bases between them. The CDR3 has 13 amino acids. In germline, CDR1 is SQVTM, CDR2 ANQGSEA. The CDR3: CSARGGVTGELFF. CDR3 in DNA: TGCAGCGCCCGAGGGGGGGTGACCGGGGAGCTGTTTTTT.

The chain has TRBV7-9 and TRBJ2-1, with TRBD2 identical over 11 bases. Germline V lookup: CDR1 SEHNR, CDR2 FQNEAQ (reference sequence). Trimming at V came to 7 bases and at J to 9 bases, leaving 8 bases not matched to a gene. This CDR3 is built from 14 residues. The CDR3 region is CASTVAGGPSEQFF. CDR3 DNA: TGTGCCAGCACTGTAGCGGGGGGGCCTAGTGAGCAGTTCTTC. Full variable domain (outside the CDR3, taken from reference TRBV7-9 and TRBJ2-1): DTGVSQNPRHKITKRGQNVTFRCDPISEHNRLYWYRQTLGQGPEFLTYFQNEAQLEKSRLLSDRFSAERPKGSFSTLEIQRTEQGDSAMYLCASTVAGGPSEQFFGPGTRLTVL.

This chain joins TRBV6-1 and TRBJ2-7; D might be TRBD1 or TRBD2, each matching 6 bases. The CDR3 has 15 residues. Germline CDR1 reads MNHNS; CDR2 reads SASEGT. Trimming shortened V by 2 bases and J by 3 bases, and 14 bases separated the two germline ends. The CDR3: CASSETRGVGYEQYF. The CDR3 DNA is TGTGCCAGCAGTGAAACGAGGGGGGTGGGCTACGAGCAGTACTTC.

This clone is deemed large. The chain joins TRBV7-9 to TRBJ2-2; D is undetermined. This CDR3 contains 15 residues. The V gene's germline CDR1 is SEHNR and CDR2 FQNEAQ (reference sequence). Trimming took 0 bases from V and 3 from J, leaving 8 bases between them. Here the CDR3 DNA reads TGTGCCAGCAGCTTAGCGGCCAGCGACACCGGGGAGCTGTTTTTT. Residues: CASSLAASDTGELFF.

The CDR3: CASSTRQGRTGELFF. The CDR3 coding sequence is TGTGCCAGCAGCACCCGACAGGGGCGCACCGGGGAGCTGTTTTTT. V and J are TRBV27 and TRBJ2-2, with 8 bases that match TRBD1. From germline, CDR1 is MNHEY and CDR2 SMNVEV (reference sequence). After removal of 6 bases from V and 4 bases from J, the junction contained 7 bases not matched to a gene. The CDR3 contains 15 residues.

The genes are TRBV7-9 and TRBJ2-7; 12 bases fit TRBD1. Germline values: CDR1 SEHNR, CDR2 FQNEAQ (reference sequence). The CDR3 is 19 residues long. The V gene end was trimmed by 3 bases and the J gene end by 0 bases; junction bases not matched to a gene: 12. The DNA for the CDR3 is TGTGCCAGCAGCTTTATCGGGACAGGGGGCCCCCCTAGCTCCTACGAGCAGTACTTC. Protein: CASSFIGTGGPPSSYEQYF.

This clone appeared a few times. The chain uses TRBV11-3 and TRBJ1-4, with D unclear. Germline lookup yields CDR1 SGHNT and CDR2 YENEEA. Trimming removed 3 bases at V and 2 bases at J, with 10 bases between. This CDR3 comprises 15 residues. CDR3 region: CASSLGYGTNEKLFF. CDR3 sequence (DNA): TGTGCCAGCAGCTTGGGATATGGGACTAATGAAAAACTGTTTTTT.

This rearrangement joins TRBV30 to TRBJ1-6; D is uncertain. The V and J ends lost 5 bases and 6 bases respectively, with 8 bases between them. The germline V gene encodes CDR1 GTSNPN and CDR2 SVGIG (reference sequence). This CDR3 spans 12 amino acids. The CDR3 region has the DNA TGTGCCTGGCAAGGCTCTAATTCACCCCTCCACTTT. Translating gives CAWQGSNSPLHF.

This chain uses TRBV5-5 with TRBJ2-7, with D possibly called TRBD1 or TRBD2 (5 bases each). V was shortened by 4 bases and J by 3 bases, with 20 bases between the two germline ends. CDR3 length: 16 amino acids. The germline CDR1 and CDR2 sequences are SGHKS and YYEKEE (reference sequence). The CDR3 loop is CASSVLTGTRIYEQYF. CDR3 DNA: TGTGCCAGCAGCGTCCTCACCGGGACGAGGATCTACGAGCAGTACTTC.

The chain uses TRBV19 and TRBJ2-1, with D unresolved. Trimming pared 9 bases from V and 3 bases from J, leaving 15 bases between. The CDR3 has 14 residues. From germline, CDR1 is LNHDA and CDR2 SQIVND (reference sequence). The CDR3 DNA sequence: TGTGCCAGCGGATCCTTACAAATCTACAATGAGCAGTTCTTC. Its protein product is CASGSLQIYNEQFF. Looking up the rest from reference TRBV19 and TRBJ2-1 gives the full variable domain: DGGITQSPKYLFRKEGQNVTLSCEQNLNHDAMYWYRQDPGQGLRLIYYSQIVNDFQKGDIAEGYSVSREKKESFPLTVTSAQKNPTAFYLCASGSLQIYNEQFFGPGTRLTVL.

The J gene is TRBJ2-7, the V gene TRBV4-2; D call uncertain. The CDR3 loop spans 14 amino acids. Trimming removed 0 bases from V and 3 bases from J, with 9 bases in between. The germline V gene encodes CDR1 LGHNA and CDR2 YNFKEQ. For the CDR3, the DNA is TGTGCCAGCAGCCAAGAAAAGACAATCTACGAGCAGTACTTC. Amino acid sequence: CASSQEKTIYEQYF.